The source of this T cell receptor beta chain is a study of blood T cell repertoires in COVID-19. Libraries were prepared by immunoSEQ multiplex PCR; TCRdb keeps only in-frame clonotypes and omits some of them. The top ten clones hold roughly 0.95% of a sample with 200,000 to 250,000 clones, 70% to 90% of them seen once. V was shortened by 3 bases and J by 6 bases, with 15 bases between the two germline ends. Germline values: CDR1 SGHVS, CDR2 FQNEAQ. The CDR3 runs to 14 residues. The chain links TRBV7-8 to TRBJ2-7; perhaps TRBD2 as D (5 bases). The sequenced sample consisted of PBMCs or T cells enriched from blood (not recorded which). This TCR was sampled from a middle-aged man who had been exposed to COVID-19. The CDR3 nucleotides are TGTGCCAGCAGCTTCGACTACACTTACTTCGAGCAGTACGTC. It codes for CASSFDYTYFEQYV.